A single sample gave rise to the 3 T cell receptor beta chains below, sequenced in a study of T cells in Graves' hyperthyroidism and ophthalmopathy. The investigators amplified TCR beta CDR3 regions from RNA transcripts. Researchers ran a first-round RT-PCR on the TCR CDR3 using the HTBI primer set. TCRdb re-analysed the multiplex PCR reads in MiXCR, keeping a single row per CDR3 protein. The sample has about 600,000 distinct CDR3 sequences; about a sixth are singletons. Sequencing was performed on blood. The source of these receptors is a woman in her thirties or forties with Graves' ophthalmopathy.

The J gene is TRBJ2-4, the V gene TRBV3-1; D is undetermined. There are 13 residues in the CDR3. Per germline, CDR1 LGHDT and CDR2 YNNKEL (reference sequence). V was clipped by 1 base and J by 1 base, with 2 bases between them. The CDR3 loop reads CASSQAAKNIQYF. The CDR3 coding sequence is TGTGCCAGCAGCCAAGCTGCCAAAAACATTCAGTACTTC.

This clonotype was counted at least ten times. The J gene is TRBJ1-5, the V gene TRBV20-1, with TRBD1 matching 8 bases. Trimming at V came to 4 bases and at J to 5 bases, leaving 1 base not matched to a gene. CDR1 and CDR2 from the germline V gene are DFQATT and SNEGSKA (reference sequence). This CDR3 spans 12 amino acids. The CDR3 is CSAKTGDQPQHF. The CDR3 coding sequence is TGCAGTGCTAAGACAGGGGATCAGCCCCAGCATTTT.

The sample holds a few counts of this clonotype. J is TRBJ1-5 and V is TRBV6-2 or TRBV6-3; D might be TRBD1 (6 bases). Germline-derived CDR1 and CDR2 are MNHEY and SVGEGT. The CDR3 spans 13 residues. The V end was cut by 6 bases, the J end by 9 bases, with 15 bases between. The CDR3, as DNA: TGTGCCAGCAGGCAGGGGACCCTGGGGCCCCAGCATTTT. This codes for CASRQGTLGPQHF.